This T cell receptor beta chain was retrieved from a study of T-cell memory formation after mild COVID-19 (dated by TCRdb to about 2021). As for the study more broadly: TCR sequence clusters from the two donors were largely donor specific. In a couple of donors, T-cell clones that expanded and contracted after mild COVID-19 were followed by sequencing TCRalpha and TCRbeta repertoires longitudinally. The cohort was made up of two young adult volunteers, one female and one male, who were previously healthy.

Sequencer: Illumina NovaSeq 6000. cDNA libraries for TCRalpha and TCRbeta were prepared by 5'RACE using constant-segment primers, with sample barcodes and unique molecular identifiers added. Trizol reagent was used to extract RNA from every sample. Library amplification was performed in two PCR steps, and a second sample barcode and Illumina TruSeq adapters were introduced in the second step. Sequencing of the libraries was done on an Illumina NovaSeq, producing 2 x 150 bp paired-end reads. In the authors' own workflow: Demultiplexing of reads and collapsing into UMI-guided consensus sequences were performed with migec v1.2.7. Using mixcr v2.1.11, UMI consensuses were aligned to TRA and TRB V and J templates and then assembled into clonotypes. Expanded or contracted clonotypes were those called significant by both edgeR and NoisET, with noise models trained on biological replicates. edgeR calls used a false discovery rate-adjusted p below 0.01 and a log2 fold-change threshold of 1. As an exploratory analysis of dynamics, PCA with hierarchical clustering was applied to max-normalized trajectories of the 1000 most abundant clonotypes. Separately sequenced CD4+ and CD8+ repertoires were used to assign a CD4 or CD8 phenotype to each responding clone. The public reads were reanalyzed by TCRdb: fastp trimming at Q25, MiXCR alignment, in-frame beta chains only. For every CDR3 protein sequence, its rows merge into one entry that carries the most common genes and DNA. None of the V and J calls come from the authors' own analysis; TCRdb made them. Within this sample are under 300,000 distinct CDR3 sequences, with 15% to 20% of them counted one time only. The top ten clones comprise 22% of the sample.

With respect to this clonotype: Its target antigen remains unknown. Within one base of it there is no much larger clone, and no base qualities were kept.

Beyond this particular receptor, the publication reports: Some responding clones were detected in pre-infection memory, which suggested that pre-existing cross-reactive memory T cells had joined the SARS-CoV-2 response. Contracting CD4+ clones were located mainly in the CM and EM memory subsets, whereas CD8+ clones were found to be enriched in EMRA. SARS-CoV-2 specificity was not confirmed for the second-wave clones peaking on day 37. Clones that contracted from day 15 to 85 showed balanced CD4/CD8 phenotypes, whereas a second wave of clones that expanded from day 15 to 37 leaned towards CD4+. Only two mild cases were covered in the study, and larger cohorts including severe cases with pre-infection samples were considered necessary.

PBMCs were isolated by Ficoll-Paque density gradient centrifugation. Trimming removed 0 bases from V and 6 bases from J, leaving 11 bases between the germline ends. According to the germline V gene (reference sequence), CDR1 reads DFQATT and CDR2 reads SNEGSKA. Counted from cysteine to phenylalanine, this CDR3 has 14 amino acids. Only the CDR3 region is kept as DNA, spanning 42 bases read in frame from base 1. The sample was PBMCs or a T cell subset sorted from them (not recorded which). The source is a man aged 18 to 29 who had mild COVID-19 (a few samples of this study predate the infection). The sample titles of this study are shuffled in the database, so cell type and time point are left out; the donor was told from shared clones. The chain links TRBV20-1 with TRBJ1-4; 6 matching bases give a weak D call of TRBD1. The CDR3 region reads CSARDNRADEKLFF. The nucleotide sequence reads TGCAGTGCTAGAGATAACAGGGCGGATGAAAAACTGTTTTTT.